These 14 T cell receptor beta chains originate from one sample sequenced in a study of cytomegalovirus exposure and HLA in healthy donors. The PCR was carried out with 60 Vbeta primers and 13 Jbeta primers. Here immunoSEQ multiplex PCR was the method, and the copy in TCRdb shows in-frame clones only, minus some. This sample carries some 140,000 clones, around 75% of them seen once, and the ten largest clones take less than 4%. Input material: PBMCs. The receptors shown here come from a young man in good health and CMV-seronegative.

This clone was counted once. The chain joins TRBV19 to TRBJ2-2; maybe TRBD1 (6 bases). The germline gives CDR1 LNHDA, CDR2 SQIVND (reference sequence). The CDR3 contains 15 residues. V was clipped by 5 bases and J by 3 bases, with 13 bases between them. CDR3 in amino acids: CASSPPGVHTGELFF. The CDR3 DNA reads as TGTGCCAGTAGTCCCCCAGGGGTGCACACCGGGGAGCTGTTTTTT.

The V and J genes are TRBV5-1 and TRBJ1-2, with TRBD1 identical over 10 bases. With 4 bases clipped from V and 4 bases from J, the junction kept 7 bases outside the gene matches. Germline V gene data show CDR1 as SGHRS and CDR2 as YFSETQ. CDR3 size: 15 residues. CDR3 DNA sequence: TGCGCCAGCAGCCCAGGGACAGGGGTGGGCTATGGCTACACCTTC. Translation gives CASSPGTGVGYGYTF.

Points on this clone: Because the CDR3 is missing its conserved closing phenylalanine or tryptophan, this is likely a read error. The chain couples TRBV30 to TRBJ2-3; D remains ambiguous. Germline CDR1 is GTSNPN and CDR2 is SVGIG (reference sequence). The CDR3 length is 11 residues. V lost 4 bases, J lost 4 bases, and 6 bases lay in between. CDR3 bases: TGTGCCTGGAATCTGGCAGATACGCAGTATGTT. It is translated as CAWNLADTQYV.

This chain connects TRBV7-2 to TRBJ1-1; 7 nucleotides align to TRBD1. Germline loops: CDR1 SGHTA, CDR2 FQGNSA. J gave up 3 bases and V 3 bases, and 1 base lay outside the gene matches. The CDR3 length is 13 residues. For the CDR3, the DNA is TGTGCCAGCAGCTTTCAGGGGGACACTGAAGCTTTCTTT. This encodes CASSFQGDTEAFF.

V and J are TRBV11-1 and TRBJ2-1; 11 nucleotides agree with TRBD2. V lost 5 bases to trimming and J lost 7 bases; unmatched junction nucleotides: 16. The CDR3 is 18 amino acids. Germline V CDR1 and CDR2: SGHAT, FQDESV (reference sequence). The CDR3 protein is CASSPRLAGFGVANEQFF. Written as DNA, the CDR3 is TGTGCCAGCAGCCCGCGACTAGCGGGGTTCGGGGTCGCAAATGAGCAGTTCTTC.

The chain employs TRBV30 and TRBJ2-4; 7 nucleotides line up with TRBD1. Germline V gives CDR1 GTSNPN, CDR2 SVGIG (reference sequence). The ends lost 3 bases at V and 4 bases at J; junction bases unmatched: 3. The CDR3 extends over 13 amino acids. The CDR3 DNA follows: TGTGCCTGGAGACCGGGACAGAAAAACATTCAGTACTTC. As protein: CAWRPGQKNIQYF.

The rearrangement uses TRBV5-5 and TRBJ1-5; D might be TRBD1 (6 bases). There are 17 residues in the CDR3. Germline CDR1 and CDR2: SGHKS and YYEKEE (reference sequence). V lost 1 base and J 2 bases, leaving 16 bases between the germline ends. CDR3 region: CASSLSPARGGNQPQHF. In nucleotides, the CDR3 is TGTGCCAGCAGCTTGAGCCCCGCCAGGGGAGGCAATCAGCCCCAGCATTTT.

This clone occurred a few times. The chain couples TRBV5-6 to TRBJ2-7; 8 bases line up with TRBD2. The trim removed 0 bases at V and 3 bases at J, leaving 5 bases unmatched. From germline, CDR1 is SGHDT and CDR2 YYEEEE. The CDR3 has 15 residues. The CDR3 DNA is TGTGCCAGCAGCTTGGTTGGTAGCGGGAACTACGAGCAGTACTTC. Translation: CASSLVGSGNYEQYF.

The genes are TRBV4-2 and TRBJ1-3; D is uncertain. Trimming pared 1 base from V and 0 bases from J, leaving 19 bases between. The germline gives CDR1 LGHNA, CDR2 YNFKEQ. CDR3 length: 19 residues. The CDR3 spells CASSQVGRYDLSSGNTIYF. DNA for the CDR3: TGTGCCAGCAGCCAAGTGGGCAGGTACGACCTGAGCTCTGGAAACACCATATATTTT.

The CDR3 spells CASSLPGQGKTEAFF. CDR3 nucleotides: TGTGCCAGCAGTTTGCCGGGACAGGGGAAAACTGAAGCTTTCTTT. This rearrangement joins TRBV28 to TRBJ1-1; the match to TRBD1 covers 10 bases. Trimming took 3 bases from V and 5 from J; bases not matched to a gene: 6. CDR3 length: 15 amino acids. CDR1 is MDHEN, CDR2 SYDVKM, per germline.

The chain links TRBV18 to TRBJ1-1; no definite D call. V was pared by 6 bases and J by 5 bases, with 13 bases between. This CDR3 is 13 amino acids long. Per the germline V gene, CDR1 is KGHSH and CDR2 is LQKENI. The CDR3 loop is CASSETWETEAFF. The CDR3, as DNA: TGTGCCAGCTCCGAGACCTGGGAGACTGAAGCTTTCTTT.

This clone appeared a few times. The CDR3 protein is CASHPWGGYEQYF. CDR3 DNA sequence: TGTGCCAGCCACCCGTGGGGGGGATACGAGCAGTACTTC. The chain has TRBV7-9 and TRBJ2-7, with TRBD2 identical over 7 bases. The germline V gene has CDR1 SEHNR and CDR2 FQNEAQ (reference sequence). The CDR3 loop spans 13 amino acids. V shed 8 bases, J shed 4 bases, and the junction held 8 bases outside the gene matches.

This chain joins TRBV5-4 and TRBJ1-3; TRBD1 aligns across 7 bases. Germline CDR1 and CDR2: SGHNT and YYREEE (reference sequence). Germline trimming cut 4 bases from V and 2 bases from J; bases unmatched to any gene: 6. CDR3 length equals 15 residues. CDR3 protein: CASSPDRVTGNTIYF. As DNA, the CDR3 is TGTGCCAGCAGCCCAGACAGGGTAACTGGAAACACCATATATTTT.

The V gene is TRBV28, the J gene TRBJ2-6; a possible D gene is TRBD1 (5 bases). CDR3 length: 16 amino acids. V was trimmed by 6 bases and J by 2 bases, leaving 14 bases between them. Germline assignment: CDR1 MDHEN and CDR2 SYDVKM. The CDR3: CASRAGRAPGANVLTF. The CDR3 DNA follows: TGTGCCAGCAGGGCCGGCAGGGCCCCTGGGGCCAACGTCCTGACTTTC.